Each of the 22 T cell receptor beta chains below was sequenced from the same sample in a study of vaccination effects on CD4 cells after COVID-19. Repertoires were generated with immunoSEQ multiplex PCR, while TCRdb's copy carries only in-frame clones and drops some. Among more than 30,000 clones listed, 82% were seen once. Antigen specificity for these receptors is unknown. Researchers isolated CD4+ T cells once less than twelve days of culture had elapsed. The sample in question was CD4+ T cells from PBMCs cultured without peptide, obtained before COVID-19 vaccination. Every receptor here comes from a human donor who received a COVID-19 vaccine.

The gene calls are TRBV19 and TRBJ2-3, with 12 bases aligning to TRBD2. Germline V CDR1 and CDR2: LNHDA, SQIVND (reference sequence). The CDR3 totals 16 residues. The J segment lost 3 bases and the V segment lost 3 bases, leaving 4 bases of the junction unmatched. CDR3 nucleotides: TGTGCCAGTAGTATCCCGGGACTAGCGGGTACAGATACGCAGTATTTT. Residues: CASSIPGLAGTDTQYF.

The V call is TRBV5-1, the J call TRBJ1-1, with 7 bases fitting TRBD1. V dropped 0 bases and J dropped 2; count of bases not matched to a gene: 10. CDR1 and CDR2 from the germline V gene are SGHRS and YFSETQ. The length of the CDR3 is 17 residues. CDR3 nucleotides: TGCGCCAGCAGCTTGGAATCCGGGACAGTTATAAACACTGAAGCTTTCTTT. Translation gives CASSLESGTVINTEAFF.

Only one count was recorded for this clone. V and J are TRBV28 and TRBJ2-7, with 7 bases identical to TRBD2. The CDR3 consists of 14 residues. The germline CDR1 and CDR2 sequences are MDHEN and SYDVKM. V was pared by 5 bases and J by 4 bases, with 8 bases of the junction left unmatched. The CDR3 loop is CASSGGTTPYEQYV. In DNA form, the CDR3 reads TGTGCCAGCAGTGGAGGGACTACCCCATACGAGCAGTACGTC.

V and J are TRBV24-1 and TRBJ2-1, with 10 bases lining up with TRBD2. CDR1 and CDR2 from the germline V gene are KGHDR and SFDVKD. This CDR3 has 17 residues. V lost 5 bases and J lost 2; bases outside the gene matches: 8. The CDR3 DNA follows: TGTGCCACCAGTGCGCCTAGCGGGGGACATACCTACAATGAGCAGTTCTTC. This gives the protein CATSAPSGGHTYNEQFF.

The chain is built from TRBV5-1 and TRBJ2-1; D is uncertain. The CDR3 is 12 residues long. Trimming cost V 5 bases and J 4 bases, with 7 bases left between them. Germline-derived CDR1 and CDR2 are SGHRS and YFSETQ. CDR3 amino acids: CASRQNYNEQFF. DNA for the CDR3: TGCGCCAGCAGACAGAATTACAATGAGCAGTTCTTC.

The V and J genes are TRBV4-1 and TRBJ2-1; 9 nucleotides agree with TRBD1. Germline CDR1 is MGHRA and CDR2 is YSYEKL. V shed 2 bases and J 6 bases; nucleotides not matched to a gene: 23. There are 21 residues in the CDR3. The CDR3 DNA is TGCGCCAGCAGCCAACCACCGGACCGAGGGACAGGGCGGGGAACGAGCAATGAGCAGTTCTTC. Protein: CASSQPPDRGTGRGTSNEQFF.

This clone was detected a few times. This sequence joins TRBV5-4 and TRBJ1-2; D call uncertain. The ends were cut back, 0 bases at V and 3 bases at J, with 6 bases in the middle. The germline V gene has CDR1 SGHNT and CDR2 YYREEE (reference sequence). There are 13 residues in the CDR3. Here the CDR3 DNA reads TGTGCCAGCAGCTTGGGTGGAGACTATGGCTACACCTTC. It yields the protein CASSLGGDYGYTF.

The genes are TRBV25-1 and TRBJ1-1; D is unresolved. The CDR3 is made up of 12 amino acids. Trimming took 2 bases from V and 7 from J, leaving 8 bases between them. Germline V gives CDR1 MGHDK, CDR2 SYGVNS. This chain's CDR3 is CASSEMRGEAFF. The CDR3 DNA reads TGTGCCAGCAGTGAAATGAGAGGTGAAGCTTTCTTT.

The rearrangement uses TRBV7-2 and TRBJ2-2; D ambiguous. V dropped 0 bases and J dropped 1 base, with 3 bases sitting between them. This CDR3 comprises 14 residues. Germline V gene sequence: CDR1 SGHTA, CDR2 FQGNSA. CDR3 protein: CASSLAQNTGELFF. The DNA of the CDR3 is TGTGCCAGCAGCTTAGCCCAGAACACCGGGGAGCTGTTTTTT.

The J gene is TRBJ1-1, the V gene TRBV28; D unresolved. The CDR3 runs 11 residues. The germline gives CDR1 MDHEN, CDR2 SYDVKM. V dropped 6 bases and J dropped 7 bases, with 9 bases sitting between them. CDR3 sequence: CASRVGSEAFF. DNA for the CDR3: TGTGCCAGCAGGGTCGGGAGTGAAGCTTTCTTT.

V is TRBV25-1 and J is TRBJ1-2, with TRBD1 matching over 7 bases. This CDR3 region has 13 residues. Germline CDR1 and CDR2: MGHDK and SYGVNS. The ends lost 4 bases at V and 8 bases at J; junction bases unmatched: 7. The CDR3 bases are TGTGCCAGCAGTGCCGGGACAGCCCGGGGCTACACCTTC. Translating gives CASSAGTARGYTF.

The chain links TRBV7-2 to TRBJ2-1; TRBD2 matches 8 bases. This CDR3 spans 16 amino acids. Germline values: CDR1 SGHTA, CDR2 FQGNSA. Unmatched junction bases numbered 7, after V lost 5 bases and J lost 1 base. The CDR3 protein is CASSILGTRSYNEQFF. The CDR3 nucleotides read TGTGCCAGCAGCATCTTGGGGACTAGGTCCTACAATGAGCAGTTCTTC. Full variable domain (missing parts from reference TRBV7-2 and TRBJ2-1): GAGVSQSPSNKVTEKGKDVELRCDPISGHTALYWYRQSLGQGLEFLIYFQGNSAPDKSGLPSDRFSAERTGGSVSTLTIQRTQQEDSAVYLCASSILGTRSYNEQFFGPGTRLTVL.

This chain connects TRBV9 to TRBJ2-5; 13 bases are shared with TRBD2. The germline V gene has CDR1 SGDLS and CDR2 YYNGEE. V gave up 4 bases and J gave up 1 base; unmatched junction bases: 4. The CDR3 covers 16 residues. As DNA, the CDR3 is TGTGCCAGCAGCCCGGGGACTAGCGGGGTCCAAGAGACCCAGTACTTC. Translated, it gives CASSPGTSGVQETQYF.

The chain employs TRBV12-2 and TRBJ2-4; the D call of TRBD1 is as the table states it, not checked on the DNA. TRBV12-2 is a pseudogene locus. The CDR3 covers 16 residues. CDR3 nucleotide sequence: TGTGCAAGTCGCTTAGCCCCAGGGTGGGCCAAAAACATTCAGTACTTC. Translation gives CASRLAPGWAKNIQYF.

This clone was detected only once. The chain uses TRBV19 and TRBJ2-3; 10 bases are a match to TRBD2. Per the germline V gene, CDR1 is LNHDA and CDR2 is SQIVND (reference sequence). The CDR3 totals 17 residues. After removal of 4 bases from V and 10 bases from J, the junction contained 17 bases not matched to a gene. The CDR3 loop reads CASSTPIASGGPPPQYF. As DNA, the CDR3 is TGTGCCAGTAGTACCCCTATAGCTAGCGGGGGTCCACCTCCGCAGTATTTT.

The chain employs TRBV3-1 (or the pseudogene TRBV3-2) and TRBJ1-2; 12 bases are a match to TRBD1. V was clipped by 4 bases and J by 2 bases; unmatched bases: 8. Germline V CDR1 and CDR2: LGHDT, YNNKEL (reference sequence). This CDR3 contains 17 residues. In DNA, the CDR3 is TGTGCCAGCAGCCCCCGGGACAGGGGGCTTTTAAACTATGGCTACACCTTC. This translates into CASSPRDRGLLNYGYTF.

The rearrangement joins TRBV6-5 to TRBJ2-2; D possibly matches TRBD1 or TRBD2 (5 bases each). This CDR3 comprises 15 residues. Trimming shortened V by 4 bases and J by 6 bases, and 15 bases separated the two germline ends. The germline V gene has CDR1 MNHEY and CDR2 SVGAGI. CDR3 sequence: CASSLQVGGPGELFF. As DNA, the CDR3 is TGTGCCAGCAGTTTACAGGTTGGAGGCCCCGGGGAGCTGTTTTTT.

This sequence joins TRBV18 and TRBJ2-5, with a weak D call TRBD1 (6 bases). The CDR3 consists of 14 residues. Germline CDR1 is KGHSH and CDR2 is LQKENI. The V end was cut by 0 bases, the J end by 5 bases, with 10 bases between. CDR3 protein: CASSPPGQRETQYF. The CDR3 coding sequence is TGTGCCAGCTCACCACCAGGACAGAGGGAGACCCAGTACTTC.

The genes are TRBV12-5 and TRBJ1-3, with a tentative D call TRBD1 (6 bases). With 6 bases removed from V and 0 bases from J, the gap between germline ends came to 15 bases. The CDR3 is made up of 16 amino acids. Germline CDR1 and CDR2: LGHNT and FRNRAP. The CDR3 DNA reads as TGTGCTAGTGGGAGAACGAAGGGGGACTCTGGAAACACCATATATTTT. This sequence encodes CASGRTKGDSGNTIYF. The full variable domain, in which reference TRBV12-5 and TRBJ1-3 provide the parts outside the CDR3, is DARVTQTPRHKVTEMGQEVTMRCQPILGHNTVFWYRQTMMQGLELLAYFRNRAPLDDSGMPKDRFSAEMPDATLATLKIQPSEPRDSAVYFCASGRTKGDSGNTIYFGEGSWLTVV.

This rearrangement joins TRBV5-1 to TRBJ2-3, with 8 nucleotides matching TRBD1. CDR3 length: 18 amino acids. Germline V gene lookup returns CDR1 SGHRS and CDR2 YFSETQ. V was clipped by 3 bases and J by 0 bases; unmatched bases: 12. Here the CDR3 reads CASSSSLGQGASTDTQYF. In nucleotides, the CDR3 is TGCGCCAGCAGCTCCTCTCTCGGACAGGGTGCTAGCACAGATACGCAGTATTTT.

The chain has TRBV18 and TRBJ2-7; D remains ambiguous. Trimming cost V 3 bases and J 6 bases, with 12 bases left between them. Per the germline V gene, CDR1 is KGHSH and CDR2 is LQKENI. This CDR3 spans 13 amino acids. The CDR3 nucleotides are TGTGCCAGCTCACCCAACACAACGCCCGAGCAGTACGTC. It encodes CASSPNTTPEQYV.

The chain recombines TRBV4-3 with TRBJ2-3; no clear D. V lost 0 bases and J 2 bases, leaving 15 bases between the germline ends. The CDR3 sequence is 17 residues long. The germline gives CDR1 LGHNA, CDR2 YSLEER. This CDR3 is CASSQDSGAIYTDTQYF. CDR3 sequence (DNA): TGCGCCAGCAGCCAAGATTCTGGAGCCATCTACACAGATACGCAGTATTTT.